The sequence of this T cell receptor beta chain was determined in a study of chemoradiotherapy in HPV16-positive cancers. In the study overall: Candidate HPV-specific T-cell clones and common TCR motifs came from functional assays in two HPV16-positive patients. Study results and limitations: Candidate HPV-specific clones and E7-related TCR motifs grew in tumor during treatment. Functional assays defining HPV-specific T cells used only a couple of HPV16-positive patients.

This clone was seen a few times. Its antigen is undetermined. V was pared by 7 bases and J by 2 bases, with 12 bases between. In germline, CDR1 is SNHLY, CDR2 FYNNEI. The CDR3 runs to 14 residues. Assay: immunoSEQ multiplex PCR; the TCRdb copy retains only in-frame clones and omits some. The repertoire consists of 30,000 or so clones, with approximately 80% occurring once and the leading ten covering 5% to 6.5%. Over chemoradiotherapy, repertoires were sampled more than once. The material sequenced was blood, taken from a patient who underwent chemoradiotherapy. This chain joins TRBV2 and TRBJ1-5, with D possibly TRBD1 on 5 matching bases. The sequence was obtained from a human donor with HPV-associated anogenital cancer. CDR3 protein: CASTRIGGNQPQHF. The CDR3 nucleotides are TGTGCCAGCACTCGAATAGGGGGCAATCAGCCCCAGCATTTT.